These 11 T cell receptor beta chains were all obtained from the same sample, sequenced in a study of T cells in women clearing cervical HPV infection. The protocol was immunoSEQ multiplex PCR, while the TCRdb copy is restricted to in-frame clones and leaves out a portion. The sample data list roughly 45,000 clones. Specimen: blood buffy coat. All receptors derive from a woman aged 18 to 69 with a cervical HPV16 infection that either progressed to CIN3+ or cleared (not recorded which).

Details on this clone: The read terminates 3 residues before the CDR3 end, so the remaining end is supplied by the germline J gene. The V call is TRBV5-1, the J call TRBJ2-4, with TRBD1 identical over 8 bases. CDR3 length: 14 residues. Per the germline V gene, CDR1 is SGHRS and CDR2 is YFSETQ. The J segment lost 6 bases and the V segment lost 3 bases, leaving 5 bases of the junction unmatched. The covered CDR3 bases are TGCGCCAGCAGCTCAGGGGGCGCAGGAAACATT. It is translated as CASSSGGAGNI. The CDR3, in full, reads CASSSGGAGNIQYF. Filled out from reference TRBV5-1 and TRBJ2-4, the complete variable domain reads KAGVTQTPRYLIKTRGQQVTLSCSPISGHRSVSWYQQTPGQGLQFLFEYFSETQRNKGNFPGRFSGRQFSNSRSEMNVSTLELGDSALYLCASSSGGAGNIQYFGAGTRLSVL.

Comment on this clone: The observed sequence ends 3 residues before the CDR3 terminus, with the missing tail filled in from the germline J gene. The genes are TRBV7-6 and TRBJ2-1, with D tentatively TRBD1 (6 bases). Germline CDR1 reads SGHVS; CDR2 reads FNYEAQ. The CDR3 contains 16 residues. V lost 4 bases and J lost 3, with 16 bases in between. This chain's CDR3 is CASSSRGPQGYNEQFF. Incomplete CDR3 DNA: TGTGCCAGCAGCTCTAGGGGCCCACAGGGCTACAATGAG.

With regard to this clone: The missing CDR3 end, 3 residues past where the read stops, is filled in from the germline J gene. V and J are TRBV28 and TRBJ1-1, with 10 bases lining up with TRBD1. Germline values: CDR1 MDHEN, CDR2 SYDVKM. This CDR3 spans 17 amino acids. Trimming at V came to 10 bases and at J to 1 base, leaving 15 bases not matched to a gene. The part of the CDR3 DNA that was read is TGTGCCATCACGAACTCGGGACAGGGGCCACCGAACACTGAA. Translated, it gives CAITNSGQGPPNTE. The full CDR3 protein is CAITNSGQGPPNTEAFF.

On this clone itself: The read ends 3 residues before the CDR3 terminus; that terminus is restored from the germline J gene. The chain employs TRBV19 and TRBJ1-2, with D maybe TRBD1 (5 bases). The V gene lost 6 bases and the J gene lost 2 bases, with 10 bases spanning the gap. Germline CDR1 and CDR2: LNHDA and SQIVND (reference sequence). The CDR3 contains 13 residues. The CDR3 bases that were read are TGTGCCAGTAGAGAGACAGCCAACTATGGC. Residues: CASRETANYG. The whole CDR3 reads CASRETANYGYTF.

On this clone: The CDR3 extends 3 residues past the end of the read, so its final part is completed from the germline J gene. The V and J genes are TRBV30 and TRBJ2-2; weak D call: TRBD1 (6 bases). CDR1 GTSNPN and CDR2 SVGIG come from the germline V gene (reference sequence). The CDR3 totals 13 residues. Trimming stripped 8 bases from V and 1 base from J, with 11 bases between. The sequenced CDR3 bases are TGTGCCCTGGACAGCTTGAACACCGGGGAG. The encoded protein is CALDSLNTGE. The entire CDR3 protein reads CALDSLNTGELFF. Full variable domain (rest looked up from reference TRBV30 and TRBJ2-2): SQTIHQWPATLVQPVGSPLSLECTVEGTSNPNLYWYRQAAGRGLQLLFYSVGIGQISSEVPQNLSASRPQDRQFILSSKKLLLSDSGFYLCALDSLNTGELFFGEGSRLTVL.

In regard to this clone: The read comes to an end 3 residues before the CDR3 does, leaving the germline J gene to fill in the end. The V and J genes are TRBV10-2 and TRBJ1-6; D perhaps matches TRBD1 (5 bases). Germline assignment: CDR1 WSHSY and CDR2 SAAADI. The CDR3 covers 17 residues. V dropped 2 bases and J dropped 8 bases, with 19 bases sitting between them. CDR3 loop: CASSERGYRQPDSPLHF. The part of the CDR3 DNA that was read is TGCGCCAGCAGTGAGAGGGGATATCGACAGCCTGATTCACCC.

To note about this clone: At one end, the junction sequence differs from germline, possibly due to a read error. Read coverage stops 3 residues before the CDR3 terminus; the germline J gene supplies the remainder. J is TRBJ1-2 and V is TRBV7-7, with 8 bases identical to TRBD1. Germline V CDR1 and CDR2: SSHAT, FNYEAQ (reference sequence). This CDR3 is built from 13 residues. CDR3 DNA (partial): TGTGCTAGCAGCTTAGCAGGGACAGGCGAC. Its translation is CASSLAGTGD. The entire CDR3 protein reads CASSLAGTGDYTF.

As concerns this clone: The observed sequence ends 3 residues before the CDR3 terminus, with the missing tail filled in from the germline J gene. V usage is TRBV10-3 and J usage is TRBJ1-5, with D perhaps matching TRBD1 (6 bases). This CDR3 contains 13 residues. Trimming removed 4 bases from V and 7 bases from J, with 11 bases in between. The germline CDR1 and CDR2 sequences are ENHRY and SYGVKD. CDR3 bases read: TGTGCCATCAGTGTGGGGCAGGGGCAGCCC. Protein sequence: CAISVGQGQP. In full, the CDR3 reads CAISVGQGQPQHF.

As concerns this clone: The missing CDR3 end, 3 residues past where the read stops, is filled in from the germline J gene. V gene TRBV11-2 combines with J gene TRBJ1-3; D is possibly TRBD1 (6 bases). The V gene lost 7 bases and the J gene lost 0 bases, with 13 bases spanning the gap. The CDR3 consists of 15 residues. Per the germline V gene, CDR1 is SGHAT and CDR2 is FQNNGV. The CDR3 spells CASTPGGGSGNTIYF. The CDR3 DNA, read in part, is TGTGCCAGCACCCCCGGAGGGGGCTCTGGAAACACC.

A note on this clone: The read finishes 3 residues shy of the CDR3 end, and the germline J gene is used to complete it. This rearrangement joins TRBV2 to TRBJ2-2; 13 bases are a match to TRBD2. The germline V gene encodes CDR1 SNHLY and CDR2 FYNNEI. The length of the CDR3 is 15 residues. V lost 4 bases, J lost 4 bases, and 0 bases stayed unmatched. CDR3 DNA (partial): TGTGCCAGCAGTGGACTAGCGGGGGGCACCGGGGAG. As protein: CASSGLAGGTGE. From start to end, the CDR3 is CASSGLAGGTGELFF.

With respect to this clone: The read ends 3 residues early relative to the CDR3; the germline J gene fills the gap. The chain links TRBV29-1 to TRBJ1-2; unclear D gene. The CDR3 extends over 10 amino acids. Germline CDR1 and CDR2: SQVTM and ANQGSEA. CDR3 residues: CSVGTGGYTF. CDR3 bases read: TGCAGCGTTGGGACGGGGGGC.